Each of the 13 T cell receptor beta chains below was sequenced from the same sample in a study of early T cells in non-severe SARS-CoV-2 infection. TCRdb re-called the 5' RACE reads with MiXCR, one entry per CDR3 protein. The sample holds 70,000 to 80,000 distinct CDR3 sequences, roughly 12% seen once. The sample was whole blood, taken at baseline. All receptors derive from an adult who was a healthcare worker with PCR-confirmed SARS-CoV-2 infection or an uninfected control (not recorded which).

The sample holds many counts of this clonotype. The chain links TRBV7-9 to TRBJ1-4; 8 positions match TRBD1. V was clipped by 6 bases and J by 3 bases; unmatched bases: 6. Germline V gene lookup returns CDR1 SEHNR and CDR2 FQNEAQ (reference sequence). This CDR3 contains 15 residues. The CDR3 protein is CASSLRTGPNEKLFF. As DNA, the CDR3 is TGTGCCAGCAGTCTTCGGACAGGGCCTAATGAAAAACTGTTTTTT.

In regard to this clonotype: A much larger clonotype is one base distant, so this may be a read error. The chain carries TRBV24-1 and TRBJ2-3; 7 nucleotides match TRBD1. Germline loops: CDR1 KGHDR, CDR2 SFDVKD. CDR3 length: 16 residues. Trimming removed 0 bases from V and 5 bases from J; junction bases left unmatched: 7. CDR3 bases: TGTGCCACCAGTGATTTGTCCGCCAGGGGGAGAGATACGCAGTATTTT. It yields the protein CATSDLSARGRDTQYF.

This clonotype has more than one count but fewer than ten. V and J are TRBV3-1 and TRBJ2-2, with no clear D. Per germline, CDR1 LGHDT and CDR2 YNNKEL (reference sequence). The CDR3 sequence is 15 residues long. V was trimmed by 4 bases and J by 0 bases, leaving 9 bases between them. Here the CDR3 reads CASSPITANTGELFF. CDR3 nucleotides: TGTGCCAGCAGCCCCATTACAGCGAACACCGGGGAGCTGTTTTTT. Full variable domain (missing parts from reference TRBV3-1 and TRBJ2-2): DTAVSQTPKYLVTQMGNDKSIKCEQNLGHDTMYWYKQDSKKFLKIMFSYNNKELIINETVPNRFSPKSPDKAHLNLHINSLELGDSAVYFCASSPITANTGELFFGEGSRLTVL.

Only a few counts were recorded for this clonotype. The V gene is TRBV4-1, the J gene TRBJ2-5; D gene uncertain. CDR3 length equals 13 residues. The germline V gene encodes CDR1 MGHRA and CDR2 YSYEKL. Trimming left V 1 base short and J 5 bases short, with 8 bases between. CDR3 sequence: CASSQVWSETQYF. Here the CDR3 DNA reads TGCGCCAGCAGCCAAGTCTGGTCGGAGACCCAGTACTTC.

At least ten counts were recorded for this clonotype. The chain uses TRBV7-2 and TRBJ2-7; the match to TRBD1 covers 8 bases. The CDR3 totals 14 residues. Germline CDR1 is SGHTA and CDR2 is FQGNSA. With 5 bases clipped from V and 5 bases from J, the junction kept 8 bases outside the gene matches. CDR3 DNA sequence: TGTGCCAGCAGCCACCGGGACAGGCTAAACGAGCAGTACTTC. This translates into CASSHRDRLNEQYF.

Only a few counts were recorded for this clonotype. CDR3 sequence (DNA): TGTGCCAGCAGAGACCCCCTGTCGGGTCAGCCCCAGCATTTT. This gives the protein CASRDPLSGQPQHF. V gene TRBV7-8 combines with J gene TRBJ1-5; no clear D. The CDR3 is 14 amino acids. With 6 bases removed from V and 6 bases from J, the gap between germline ends came to 15 bases. Germline CDR1 and CDR2: SGHVS and FQNEAQ. The entire variable domain, with the rest obtained from reference TRBV7-8 and TRBJ1-5, is as follows: GAGVSQSPRYKVAKRGQDVALRCDPISGHVSLFWYQQALGQGPEFLTYFQNEAQLDKSGLPSDRFFAERPEGSVSTLKIQRTQQEDSAVYLCASRDPLSGQPQHFGDGTRLSIL.

J is TRBJ2-1 and V is TRBV2, with 7 positions matching TRBD2. V shed 2 bases and J 2 bases; nucleotides not matched to a gene: 3. Germline lookup yields CDR1 SNHLY and CDR2 FYNNEI. The CDR3 is made up of 15 amino acids. DNA of the CDR3: TGTGCCAGCAGTGAACGGGGGACTACCTACAATGAGCAGTTCTTC. It is translated as CASSERGTTYNEQFF.

V usage is TRBV6-6 and J usage is TRBJ2-7; 12 nucleotides line up with TRBD1. The CDR3 totals 15 residues. V was pared by 6 bases and J by 6 bases, with 9 bases of the junction left unmatched. Germline CDR1 MNHNY, CDR2 SVGAGI (reference sequence). DNA for the CDR3: TGTGCCAGCAGACTCCCGGGACAGGGGGCCGGCGAGCAGTACTTC. Translated, it gives CASRLPGQGAGEQYF.

The V and J genes are TRBV11-2 and TRBJ2-3; D remains unclear. This CDR3 is built from 14 residues. V was pared by 3 bases and J by 4 bases, with 11 bases between. CDR1 and CDR2 (germline): SGHAT, FQNNGV. For the CDR3, the DNA is TGTGCCAGCAGCTTGAGCTATGGCGCAGATACGCAGTATTTT. This gives the protein CASSLSYGADTQYF.

This clonotype was observed a handful of times. V gene TRBV7-9 combines with J gene TRBJ1-1; the D is unclear. Germline CDR1 and CDR2: SEHNR and FQNEAQ (reference sequence). The germline V and J ends were trimmed by 5 bases and 4 bases, with 17 bases remaining between them. CDR3 size: 15 residues. The CDR3, as DNA: TGTGCCAGCAGCCTCCCAAGTGGGATGACCACTGAAGCTTTCTTT. Protein: CASSLPSGMTTEAFF.

The J gene is TRBJ2-5, the V gene TRBV4-2; the D call may be TRBD1 or TRBD2 (5 bases each). The CDR3 extends over 16 amino acids. The ends were cut back, 0 bases at V and 5 bases at J, with 16 bases in the middle. Germline CDR1 and CDR2: LGHNA and YNFKEQ. The CDR3 sequence is CASSQDTQGERETQYF. The CDR3 DNA reads TGTGCCAGCAGCCAAGATACCCAGGGAGAGAGGGAGACCCAGTACTTC.

Many counts were recorded for this clonotype. The chain carries TRBV20-1 and TRBJ1-2, with 8 bases identical to TRBD1. Looked up from germline, CDR1 is DFQATT and CDR2 is SNEGSKA (reference sequence). The CDR3 covers 13 residues. Trimming cost V 4 bases and J 2 bases; bases outside gene matches: 3. This CDR3 reads CSAIDRGNYGYTF. CDR3 nucleotides: TGCAGTGCTATTGACAGGGGCAACTATGGCTACACCTTC.

This clonotype was counted only a few times. The V gene is TRBV7-2, the J gene TRBJ2-7, with TRBD1 matching 9 bases. The CDR3 has 14 amino acids. Losses at the gene ends were 4 bases for V and 3 bases for J; bases not matched to a gene: 4. Germline V gene data show CDR1 as SGHTA and CDR2 as FQGNSA. The chain's CDR3 is CASSSGTGFYEQYF. The CDR3 bases are TGTGCCAGCAGCTCCGGGACAGGGTTCTACGAGCAGTACTTC.